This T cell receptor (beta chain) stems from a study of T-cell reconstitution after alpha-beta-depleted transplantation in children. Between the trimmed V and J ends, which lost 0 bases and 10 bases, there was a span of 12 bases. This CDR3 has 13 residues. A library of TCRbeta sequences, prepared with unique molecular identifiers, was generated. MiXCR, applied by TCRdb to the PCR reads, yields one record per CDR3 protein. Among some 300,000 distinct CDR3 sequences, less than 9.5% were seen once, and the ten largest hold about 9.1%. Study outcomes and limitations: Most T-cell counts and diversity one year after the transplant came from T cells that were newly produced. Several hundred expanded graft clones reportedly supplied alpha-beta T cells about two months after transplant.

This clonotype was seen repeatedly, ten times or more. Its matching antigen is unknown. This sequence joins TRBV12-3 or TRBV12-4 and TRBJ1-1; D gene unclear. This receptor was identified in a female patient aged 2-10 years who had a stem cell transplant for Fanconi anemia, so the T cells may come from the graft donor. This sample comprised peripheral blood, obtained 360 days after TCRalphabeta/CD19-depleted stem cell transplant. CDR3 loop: CASSLAPRVGAFF. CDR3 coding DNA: TGTGCCAGCAGTTTAGCGCCAAGGGTAGGAGCTTTCTTT.